This T cell receptor (beta chain) was captured in a study of T cell repertoires in cytomegalovirus infection. Trimming took 6 bases from V and 0 from J, leaving 12 bases between them. CDR1 is LNHDA, CDR2 SQIVND, per germline (reference sequence). The CDR3 has 15 residues. TCRdb independently ran MiXCR on the reads; one entry per CDR3 protein. The sample carries a few hundred thousand distinct CDR3 sequences, about a sixth recorded once. Sequenced input: PBMCs. The TCR originated in a human donor in good health (CMV status not recorded). Some clones in this sample may be carry-over from other donors' samples. The chain is built from TRBV19 and TRBJ1-5, with unresolved D. In DNA form, the CDR3 reads TGTGCCAGTAGCGATCAGTCCTATAGCAATCAGCCCCAGCATTTT. The encoded protein is CASSDQSYSNQPQHF. Filled out from reference TRBV19 and TRBJ1-5, the complete variable domain reads DGGITQSPKYLFRKEGQNVTLSCEQNLNHDAMYWYRQDPGQGLRLIYYSQIVNDFQKGDIAEGYSVSREKKESFPLTVTSAQKNPTAFYLCASSDQSYSNQPQHFGDGTRLSIL.